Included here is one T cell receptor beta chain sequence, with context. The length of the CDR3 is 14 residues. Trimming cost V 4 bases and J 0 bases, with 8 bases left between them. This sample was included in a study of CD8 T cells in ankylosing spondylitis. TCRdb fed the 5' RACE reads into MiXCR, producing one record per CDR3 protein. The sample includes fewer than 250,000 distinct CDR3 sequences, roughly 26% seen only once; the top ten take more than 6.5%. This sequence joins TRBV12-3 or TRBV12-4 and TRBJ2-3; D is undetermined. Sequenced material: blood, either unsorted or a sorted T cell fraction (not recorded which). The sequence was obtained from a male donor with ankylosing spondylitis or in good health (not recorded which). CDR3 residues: CASSYDRSTDTQYF. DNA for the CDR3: TGTGCCAGCAGTTACGATCGAAGCACAGATACGCAGTATTTT.